A single sample gave rise to the 4 T cell receptor beta chains below, sequenced in a study of neurological immune-mediated disorders. TCRdb called the 5' RACE reads again in MiXCR, with one record for every CDR3 protein. The table lists around 28,000 distinct CDR3 sequences, roughly 2.5% of them singletons. Source material: PBMCs. The receptor source for this set is a woman aged 50 to 65 with multiple sclerosis.

This clonotype was observed at least ten times. V usage is TRBV20-1 and J usage is TRBJ1-1; maybe TRBD1 (6 bases). CDR3 size: 17 residues. V lost 0 bases and J 4 bases, leaving 21 bases between the germline ends. Germline CDR1 reads DFQATT; CDR2 reads SNEGSKA (reference sequence). CDR3 coding DNA: TGCAGTGCTAGAGATCGAAGTAAGGACAGTTGGACCACTGAAGCTTTCTTT. This translates into CSARDRSKDSWTTEAFF.

This clonotype was observed many times. The chain's CDR3 is CSVRGTGSFDEQYF. CDR3 DNA sequence: TGCAGCGTTCGCGGGACAGGGTCTTTCGACGAGCAGTACTTC. The chain uses TRBV29-1 and TRBJ2-7; 9 bases align to TRBD1. J gave up 5 bases and V 5 bases, and 10 bases lay outside the gene matches. The CDR3 loop spans 14 amino acids. Germline CDR1 is SQVTM and CDR2 is ANQGSEA.

This clonotype was seen ten or more times. DNA of the CDR3: TGCAGTGCTAGGAAGGACGGACTTAGCAATCAGCCCCAGCATTTT. Translation gives CSARKDGLSNQPQHF. The V gene is TRBV20-1, the J gene TRBJ1-5, with unresolved D. Germline V lookup: CDR1 DFQATT, CDR2 SNEGSKA (reference sequence). Between the trimmed V and J ends, which lost 3 bases and 0 bases, there was a span of 12 bases. CDR3 length: 15 residues.

This clonotype showed up many times. The V and J genes are TRBV28 and TRBJ2-1, with 8 bases matching TRBD2. Germline CDR1 is MDHEN and CDR2 is SYDVKM. The junction had 6 bases not matched to a gene; V was cut back by 3 bases and J by 8 bases. The CDR3 runs to 14 residues. In DNA form, the CDR3 reads TGTGCCAGCAGTTTCAGCGGGAGCATCGATGAGCAGTTCTTC. It translates to CASSFSGSIDEQFF.